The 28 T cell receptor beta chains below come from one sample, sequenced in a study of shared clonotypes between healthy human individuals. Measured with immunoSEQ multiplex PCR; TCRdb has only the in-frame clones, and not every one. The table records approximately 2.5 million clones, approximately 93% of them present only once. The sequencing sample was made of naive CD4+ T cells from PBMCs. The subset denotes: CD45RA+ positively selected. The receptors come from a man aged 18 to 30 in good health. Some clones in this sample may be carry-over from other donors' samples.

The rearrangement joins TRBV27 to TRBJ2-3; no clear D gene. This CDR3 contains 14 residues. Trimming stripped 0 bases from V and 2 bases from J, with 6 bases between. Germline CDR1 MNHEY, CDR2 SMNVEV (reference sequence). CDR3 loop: CASSLSAATDTQYF. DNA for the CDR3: TGTGCCAGCAGTTTATCGGCGGCCACAGATACGCAGTATTTT.

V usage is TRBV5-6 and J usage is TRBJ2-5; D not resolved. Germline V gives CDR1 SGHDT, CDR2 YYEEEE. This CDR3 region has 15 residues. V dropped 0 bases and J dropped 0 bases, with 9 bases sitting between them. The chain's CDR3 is CASSLDSRYQETQYF. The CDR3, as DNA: TGTGCCAGCAGCTTGGACAGTAGGTACCAAGAGACCCAGTACTTC.

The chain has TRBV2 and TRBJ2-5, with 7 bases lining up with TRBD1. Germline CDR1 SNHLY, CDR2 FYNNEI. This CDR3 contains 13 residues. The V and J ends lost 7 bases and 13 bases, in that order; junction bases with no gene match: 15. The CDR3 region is CASKENRGPGRYF. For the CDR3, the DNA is TGTGCCAGCAAAGAAAACAGGGGCCCAGGTCGGTACTTC.

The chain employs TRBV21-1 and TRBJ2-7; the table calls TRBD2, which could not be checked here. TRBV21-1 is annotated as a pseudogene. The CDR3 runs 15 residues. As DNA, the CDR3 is TGTGCCAGCACCAGGCTAGCGGGAGTTACTGGTGAGCAGTACTTC. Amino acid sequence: CASTRLAGVTGEQYF.

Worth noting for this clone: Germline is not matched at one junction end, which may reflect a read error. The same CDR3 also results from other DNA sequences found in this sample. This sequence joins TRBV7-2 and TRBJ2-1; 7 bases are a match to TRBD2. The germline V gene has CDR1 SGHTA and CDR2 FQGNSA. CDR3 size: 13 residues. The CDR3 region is CASSLAENNEQFF. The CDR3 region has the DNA TGTGCCAGCAGCCTAGCGGAAAACAATGAGCAGTTCTTC.

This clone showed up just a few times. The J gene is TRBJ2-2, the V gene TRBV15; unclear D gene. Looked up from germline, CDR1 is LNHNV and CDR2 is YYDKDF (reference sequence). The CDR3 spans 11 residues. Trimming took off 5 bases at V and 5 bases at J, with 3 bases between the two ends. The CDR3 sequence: CATSLTGELFF. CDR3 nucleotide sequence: TGTGCCACCAGCCTAACCGGGGAGCTGTTTTTT.

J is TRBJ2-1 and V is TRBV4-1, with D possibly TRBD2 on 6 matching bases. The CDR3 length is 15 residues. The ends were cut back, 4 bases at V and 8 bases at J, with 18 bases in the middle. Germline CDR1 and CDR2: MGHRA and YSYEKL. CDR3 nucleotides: TGCGCCAGCAGCCTTATCGGGACTCCCCCCGATGAGCAGTTCTTC. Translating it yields CASSLIGTPPDEQFF.

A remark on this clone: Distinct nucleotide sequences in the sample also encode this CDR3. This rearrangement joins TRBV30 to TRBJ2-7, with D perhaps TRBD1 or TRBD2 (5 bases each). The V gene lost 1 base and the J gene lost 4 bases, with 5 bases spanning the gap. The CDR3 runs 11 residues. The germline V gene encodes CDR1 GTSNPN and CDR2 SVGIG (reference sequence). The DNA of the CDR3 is TGTGCCTGGAGTGGGGGGTACGAGCAGTACTTC. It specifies CAWSGGYEQYF.

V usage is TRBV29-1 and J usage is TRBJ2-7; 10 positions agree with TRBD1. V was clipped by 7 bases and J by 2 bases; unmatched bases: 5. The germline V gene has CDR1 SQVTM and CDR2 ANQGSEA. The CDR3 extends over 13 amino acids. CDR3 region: CSGGQGVAYEQYF. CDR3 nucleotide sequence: TGCAGCGGAGGACAGGGGGTTGCCTACGAGCAGTACTTC.

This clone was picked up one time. CDR3 region: CASSDRRAGDEAFF. In DNA, the CDR3 is TGTGCCAGCAGTGATAGGAGGGCAGGGGATGAAGCTTTCTTT. This chain joins TRBV2 and TRBJ1-1; D is possibly TRBD1 (6 bases). CDR1 SNHLY and CDR2 FYNNEI come from the germline V gene. V lost 3 bases and J lost 7, with 15 bases in between. The length of the CDR3 is 14 residues. Using reference TRBV2 and TRBJ1-1 for the parts outside the CDR3, the full variable domain is EPEVTQTPSHQVTQMGQEVILRCVPISNHLYFYWYRQILGQKVEFLVSFYNNEISEKSEIFDDQFSVERPDGSNFTLKIRSTKLEDSAMYFCASSDRRAGDEAFFGQGTRLTVV.

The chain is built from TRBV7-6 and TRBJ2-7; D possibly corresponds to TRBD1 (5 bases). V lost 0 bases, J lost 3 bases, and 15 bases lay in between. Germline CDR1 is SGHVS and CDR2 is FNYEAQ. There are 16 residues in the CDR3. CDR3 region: CASSLALWGPFYEQYF. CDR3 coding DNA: TGTGCCAGCAGCTTAGCGTTATGGGGCCCCTTCTACGAGCAGTACTTC. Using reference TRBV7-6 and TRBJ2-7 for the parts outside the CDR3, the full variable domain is GAGVSQSPRYKVTKRGQDVALRCDPISGHVSLYWYRQALGQGPEFLTYFNYEAQQDKSGLPNDRFSAERPEGSISTLTIQRTEQRDSAMYRCASSLALWGPFYEQYFGPGTRLTVT.

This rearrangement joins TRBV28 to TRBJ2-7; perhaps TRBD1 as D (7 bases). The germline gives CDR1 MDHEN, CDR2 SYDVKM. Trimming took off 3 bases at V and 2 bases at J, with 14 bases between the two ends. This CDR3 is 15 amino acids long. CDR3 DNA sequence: TGTGCCAGCAGTTTTTTGCAGGGGGGCACCTACGAGCAGTACTTC. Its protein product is CASSFLQGGTYEQYF.

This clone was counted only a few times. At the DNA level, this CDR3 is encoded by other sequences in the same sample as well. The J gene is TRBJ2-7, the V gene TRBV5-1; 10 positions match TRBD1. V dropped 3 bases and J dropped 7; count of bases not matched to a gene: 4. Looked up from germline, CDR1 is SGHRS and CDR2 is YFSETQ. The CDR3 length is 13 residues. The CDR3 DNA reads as TGCGCCAGCAGCTCGGACAGGGGGAGGGAGCAGTACTTC. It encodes CASSSDRGREQYF.

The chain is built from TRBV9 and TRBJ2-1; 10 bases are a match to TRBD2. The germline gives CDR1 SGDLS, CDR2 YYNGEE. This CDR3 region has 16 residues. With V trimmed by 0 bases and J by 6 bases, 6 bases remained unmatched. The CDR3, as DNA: TGTGCCAGCAGCGTAGGCCCCGGGACTAGCGTCAATGAGCAGTTCTTC. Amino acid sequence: CASSVGPGTSVNEQFF.

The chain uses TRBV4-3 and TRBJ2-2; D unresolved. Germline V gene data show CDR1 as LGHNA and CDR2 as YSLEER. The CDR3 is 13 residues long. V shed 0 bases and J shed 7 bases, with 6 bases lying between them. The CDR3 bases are TGCGCCAGCAGCCAAGACCAGAGCGGGGAGCTGTTTTTT. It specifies CASSQDQSGELFF.

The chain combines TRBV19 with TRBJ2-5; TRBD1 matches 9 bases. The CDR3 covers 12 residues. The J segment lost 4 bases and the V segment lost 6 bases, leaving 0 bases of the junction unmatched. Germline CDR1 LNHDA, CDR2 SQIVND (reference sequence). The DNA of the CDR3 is TGTGCCAGTAGGGACAGGGGAGAGACCCAGTACTTC. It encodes CASRDRGETQYF. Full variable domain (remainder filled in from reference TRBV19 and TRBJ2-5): DGGITQSPKYLFRKEGQNVTLSCEQNLNHDAMYWYRQDPGQGLRLIYYSQIVNDFQKGDIAEGYSVSREKKESFPLTVTSAQKNPTAFYLCASRDRGETQYFGPGTRLLVL.

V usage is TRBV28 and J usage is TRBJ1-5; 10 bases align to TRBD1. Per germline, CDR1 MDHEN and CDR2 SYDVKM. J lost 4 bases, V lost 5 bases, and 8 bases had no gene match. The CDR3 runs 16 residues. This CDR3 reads CASSPLGQGKNQPQHF. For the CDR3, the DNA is TGTGCCAGCAGTCCCCTGGGACAGGGGAAGAATCAGCCCCAGCATTTT.

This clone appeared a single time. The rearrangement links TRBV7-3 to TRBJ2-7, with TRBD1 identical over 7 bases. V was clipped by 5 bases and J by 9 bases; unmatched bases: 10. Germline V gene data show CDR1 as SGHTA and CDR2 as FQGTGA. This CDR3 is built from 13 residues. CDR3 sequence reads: CASSKDRSSGQYF. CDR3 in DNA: TGTGCCAGCAGCAAGGACAGGTCCTCCGGGCAGTACTTC.

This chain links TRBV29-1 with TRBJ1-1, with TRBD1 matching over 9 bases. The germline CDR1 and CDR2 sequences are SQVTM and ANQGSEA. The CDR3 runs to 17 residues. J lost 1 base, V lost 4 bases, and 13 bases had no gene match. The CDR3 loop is CSVAQLPQGARNTEAFF. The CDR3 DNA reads TGCAGCGTTGCACAATTACCACAGGGGGCGCGGAACACTGAAGCTTTCTTT.

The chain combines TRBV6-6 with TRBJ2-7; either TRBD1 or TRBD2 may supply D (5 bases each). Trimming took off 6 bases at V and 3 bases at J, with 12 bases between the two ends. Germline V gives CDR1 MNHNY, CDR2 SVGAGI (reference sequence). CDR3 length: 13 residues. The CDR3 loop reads CASRPGPDYEQYF. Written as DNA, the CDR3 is TGTGCCAGCAGACCGGGACCGGACTACGAGCAGTACTTC.

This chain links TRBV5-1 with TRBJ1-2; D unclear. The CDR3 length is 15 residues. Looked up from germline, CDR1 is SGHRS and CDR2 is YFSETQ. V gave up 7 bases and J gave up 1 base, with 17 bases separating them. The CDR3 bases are TGCGCCAGCCTTAAAAGAGGCGGAGTTAACTATGGCTACACCTTC. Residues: CASLKRGGVNYGYTF. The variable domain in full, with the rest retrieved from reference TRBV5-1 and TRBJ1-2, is KAGVTQTPRYLIKTRGQQVTLSCSPISGHRSVSWYQQTPGQGLQFLFEYFSETQRNKGNFPGRFSGRQFSNSRSEMNVSTLELGDSALYLCASLKRGGVNYGYTFGSGTRLTVV.

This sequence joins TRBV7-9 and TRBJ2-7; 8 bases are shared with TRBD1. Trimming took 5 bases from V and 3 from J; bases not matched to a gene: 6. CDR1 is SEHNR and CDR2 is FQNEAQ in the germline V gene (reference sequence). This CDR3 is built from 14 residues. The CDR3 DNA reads TGTGCCAGCAGCCCGACAGGGGCCCTCTACGAGCAGTACTTC. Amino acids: CASSPTGALYEQYF.

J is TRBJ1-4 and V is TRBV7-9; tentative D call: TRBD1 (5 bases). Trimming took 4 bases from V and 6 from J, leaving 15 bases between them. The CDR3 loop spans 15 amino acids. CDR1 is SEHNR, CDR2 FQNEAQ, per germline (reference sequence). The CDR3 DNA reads TGTGCCAGCAGCTCAAGGACACCGGGGGATGAAAAACTGTTTTTT. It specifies CASSSRTPGDEKLFF.

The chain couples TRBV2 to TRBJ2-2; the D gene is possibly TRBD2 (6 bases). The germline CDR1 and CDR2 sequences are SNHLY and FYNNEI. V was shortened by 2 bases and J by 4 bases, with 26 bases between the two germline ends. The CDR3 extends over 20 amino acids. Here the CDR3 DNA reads TGTGCCAGCAGTGAAAGGTCACGCGAGTTCTGGCGGGGCGGCACCGGGGAGCTGTTTTTT. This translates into CASSERSREFWRGGTGELFF.

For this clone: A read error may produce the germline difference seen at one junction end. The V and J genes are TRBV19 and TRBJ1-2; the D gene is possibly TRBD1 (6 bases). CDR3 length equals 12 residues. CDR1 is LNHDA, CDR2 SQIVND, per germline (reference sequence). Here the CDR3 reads CASSQGNYGCTF. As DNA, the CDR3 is TGTGCCAGTAGCCAGGGGAACTATGGCTGCACCTTC.

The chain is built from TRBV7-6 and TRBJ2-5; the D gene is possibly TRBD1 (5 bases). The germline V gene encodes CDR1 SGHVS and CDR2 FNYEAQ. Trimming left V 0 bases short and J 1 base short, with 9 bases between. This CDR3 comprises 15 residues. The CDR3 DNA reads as TGTGCCAGCAGCTTAGCGAGACAGTCCCAAGAGACCCAGTACTTC. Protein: CASSLARQSQETQYF.

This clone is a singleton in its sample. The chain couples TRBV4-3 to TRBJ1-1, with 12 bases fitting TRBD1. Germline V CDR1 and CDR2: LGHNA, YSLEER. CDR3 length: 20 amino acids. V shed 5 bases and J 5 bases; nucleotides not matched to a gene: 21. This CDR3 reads CASSGEAKGQGARRRTEAFF. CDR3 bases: TGCGCCAGCAGCGGAGAGGCTAAGGGACAGGGGGCAAGGAGGAGGACTGAAGCTTTCTTT.

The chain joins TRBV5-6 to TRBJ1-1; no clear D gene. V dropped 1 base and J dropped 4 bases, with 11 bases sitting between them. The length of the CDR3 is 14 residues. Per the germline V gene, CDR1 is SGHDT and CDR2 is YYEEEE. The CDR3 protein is CASSLRGRTTEAFF. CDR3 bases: TGTGCCAGCAGCTTGAGAGGAAGGACCACTGAAGCTTTCTTT.